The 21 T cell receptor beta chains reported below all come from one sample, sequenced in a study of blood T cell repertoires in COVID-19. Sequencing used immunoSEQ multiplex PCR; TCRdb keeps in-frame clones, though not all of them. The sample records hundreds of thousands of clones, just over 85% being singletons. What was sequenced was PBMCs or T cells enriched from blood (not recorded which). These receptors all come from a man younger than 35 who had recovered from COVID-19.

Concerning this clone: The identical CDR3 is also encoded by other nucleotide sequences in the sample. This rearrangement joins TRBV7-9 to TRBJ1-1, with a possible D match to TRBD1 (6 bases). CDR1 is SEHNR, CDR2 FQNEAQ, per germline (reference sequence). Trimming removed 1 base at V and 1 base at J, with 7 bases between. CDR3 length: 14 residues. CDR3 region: CASSLGTANTEAFF. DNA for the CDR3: TGTGCCAGCAGCTTAGGGACAGCGAACACTGAAGCTTTCTTT.

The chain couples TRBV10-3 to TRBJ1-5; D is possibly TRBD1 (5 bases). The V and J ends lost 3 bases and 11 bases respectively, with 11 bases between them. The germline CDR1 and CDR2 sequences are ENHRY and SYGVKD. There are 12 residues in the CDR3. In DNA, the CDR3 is TGTGCCATCAGTGAAGAGCGGGGGTCCCAGCATTTT. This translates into CAISEERGSQHF.

CDR3 nucleotide sequence: TGTGCCAGCAGTAAGATGCGGGAGCCTGGAAACACCATATATTTT. Its translation: CASSKMREPGNTIYF. This chain uses TRBV2 with TRBJ1-3; D remains unclear. Germline CDR1 reads SNHLY; CDR2 reads FYNNEI. The CDR3 has 15 residues. With 5 bases removed from V and 2 bases from J, the gap between germline ends came to 13 bases.

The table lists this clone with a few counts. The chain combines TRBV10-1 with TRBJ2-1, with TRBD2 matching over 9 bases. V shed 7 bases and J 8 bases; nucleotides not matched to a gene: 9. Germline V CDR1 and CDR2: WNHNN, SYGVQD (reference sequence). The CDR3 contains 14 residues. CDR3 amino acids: CASKPSGITDEQFF. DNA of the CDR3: TGCGCCAGCAAGCCTAGCGGGATTACGGATGAGCAGTTCTTC.

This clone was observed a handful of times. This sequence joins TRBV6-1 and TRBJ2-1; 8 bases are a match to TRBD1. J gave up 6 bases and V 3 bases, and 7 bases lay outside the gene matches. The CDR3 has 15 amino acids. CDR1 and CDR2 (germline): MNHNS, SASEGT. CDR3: CASSDGQGGGNEQFF. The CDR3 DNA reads TGTGCCAGCAGTGACGGACAGGGCGGAGGCAATGAGCAGTTCTTC.

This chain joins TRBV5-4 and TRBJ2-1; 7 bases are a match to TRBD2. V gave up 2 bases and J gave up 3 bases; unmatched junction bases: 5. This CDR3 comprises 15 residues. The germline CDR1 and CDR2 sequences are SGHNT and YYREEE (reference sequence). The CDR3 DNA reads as TGTGCCAGCAGCTTAGCGGGGAGAGACTACAATGAGCAGTTCTTC. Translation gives CASSLAGRDYNEQFF.

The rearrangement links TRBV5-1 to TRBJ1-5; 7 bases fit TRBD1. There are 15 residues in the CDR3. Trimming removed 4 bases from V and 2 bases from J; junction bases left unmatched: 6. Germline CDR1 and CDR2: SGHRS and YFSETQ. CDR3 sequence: CASSPTGVGNQPQHF. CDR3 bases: TGCGCCAGCAGCCCCACAGGGGTAGGCAATCAGCCCCAGCATTTT.

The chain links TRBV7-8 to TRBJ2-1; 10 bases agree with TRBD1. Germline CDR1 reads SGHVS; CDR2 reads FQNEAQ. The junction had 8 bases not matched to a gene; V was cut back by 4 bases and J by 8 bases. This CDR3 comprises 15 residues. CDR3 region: CASSSTGGANYEQFF. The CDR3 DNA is TGTGCCAGCAGCTCGACAGGGGGCGCGAATTATGAGCAGTTCTTC.

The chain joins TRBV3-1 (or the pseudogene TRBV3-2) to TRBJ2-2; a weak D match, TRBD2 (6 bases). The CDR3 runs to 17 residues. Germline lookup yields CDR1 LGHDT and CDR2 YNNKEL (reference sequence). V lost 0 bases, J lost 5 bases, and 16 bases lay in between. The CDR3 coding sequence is TGTGCCAGCAGCCAAGAAGAGTATAGCGGCAGTACCGGGGAGCTGTTTTTT. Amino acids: CASSQEEYSGSTGELFF.

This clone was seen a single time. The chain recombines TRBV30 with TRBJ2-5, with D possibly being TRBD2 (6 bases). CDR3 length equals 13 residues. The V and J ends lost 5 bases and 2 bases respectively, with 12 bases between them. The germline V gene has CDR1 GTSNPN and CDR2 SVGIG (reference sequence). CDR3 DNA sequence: TGTGCCTGGCAACCGACTAGGCAAGAGACCCAGTACTTC. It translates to CAWQPTRQETQYF.

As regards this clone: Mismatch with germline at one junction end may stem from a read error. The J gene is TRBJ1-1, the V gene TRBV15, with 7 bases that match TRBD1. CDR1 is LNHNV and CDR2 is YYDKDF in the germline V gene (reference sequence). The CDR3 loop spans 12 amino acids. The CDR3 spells CATSRDGDSQNF. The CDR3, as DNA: TGTGCCACCAGCAGAGATGGGGACAGCCAGAACTTT.

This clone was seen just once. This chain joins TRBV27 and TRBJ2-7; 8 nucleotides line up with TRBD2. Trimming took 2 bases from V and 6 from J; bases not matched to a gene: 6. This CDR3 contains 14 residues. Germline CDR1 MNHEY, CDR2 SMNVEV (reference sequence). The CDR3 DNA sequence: TGTGCCAGCAGTTTAAGCAGCGGGAGCGGCGAGCAGTACTTC. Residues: CASSLSSGSGEQYF.

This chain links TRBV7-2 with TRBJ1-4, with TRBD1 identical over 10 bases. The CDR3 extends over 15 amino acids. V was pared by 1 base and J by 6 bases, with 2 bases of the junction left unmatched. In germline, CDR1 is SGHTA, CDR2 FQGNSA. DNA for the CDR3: TGTGCCAGCAGCTTAGATGGGACAGGGGATGAAAAACTGTTTTTT. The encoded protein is CASSLDGTGDEKLFF.

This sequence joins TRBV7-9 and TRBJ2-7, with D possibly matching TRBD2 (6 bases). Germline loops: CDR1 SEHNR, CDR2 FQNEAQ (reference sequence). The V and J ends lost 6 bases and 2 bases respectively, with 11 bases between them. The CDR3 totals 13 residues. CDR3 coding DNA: TGTGCCAGCAGTAGCGGAAATACCTACGAGCAGTACTTC. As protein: CASSSGNTYEQYF.

The CDR3 nucleotides read TGTGCCAGCAACGAGAGGACAGGCTCCTATAATTCACCCCTCCACTTT. Translation gives CASNERTGSYNSPLHF. The chain links TRBV7-2 to TRBJ1-6; 7 bases map to TRBD1. Losses at the gene ends were 7 bases for V and 0 bases for J; bases not matched to a gene: 6. Germline lookup yields CDR1 SGHTA and CDR2 FQGNSA. The CDR3 is 16 amino acids. The full variable domain, completed using reference TRBV7-2 and TRBJ1-6, is GAGVSQSPSNKVTEKGKDVELRCDPISGHTALYWYRQSLGQGLEFLIYFQGNSAPDKSGLPSDRFSAERTGGSVSTLTIQRTQQEDSAVYLCASNERTGSYNSPLHFGNGTRLTVT.

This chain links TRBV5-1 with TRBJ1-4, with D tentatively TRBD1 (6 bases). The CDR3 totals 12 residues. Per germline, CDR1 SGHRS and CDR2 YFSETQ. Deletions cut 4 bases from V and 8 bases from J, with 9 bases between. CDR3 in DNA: TGCGCCAGCAGCCCCGGACAGGAAAAACTGTTTTTT. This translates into CASSPGQEKLFF. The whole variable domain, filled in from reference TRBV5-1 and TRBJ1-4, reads KAGVTQTPRYLIKTRGQQVTLSCSPISGHRSVSWYQQTPGQGLQFLFEYFSETQRNKGNFPGRFSGRQFSNSRSEMNVSTLELGDSALYLCASSPGQEKLFFGSGTQLSVL.

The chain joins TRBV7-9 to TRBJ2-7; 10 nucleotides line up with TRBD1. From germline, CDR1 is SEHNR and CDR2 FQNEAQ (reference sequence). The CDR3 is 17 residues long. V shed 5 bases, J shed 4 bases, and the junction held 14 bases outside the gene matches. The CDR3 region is CASSPPATGGNWYEQYF. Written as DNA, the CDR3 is TGTGCCAGCAGCCCTCCGGCGACAGGGGGCAATTGGTACGAGCAGTACTTC.

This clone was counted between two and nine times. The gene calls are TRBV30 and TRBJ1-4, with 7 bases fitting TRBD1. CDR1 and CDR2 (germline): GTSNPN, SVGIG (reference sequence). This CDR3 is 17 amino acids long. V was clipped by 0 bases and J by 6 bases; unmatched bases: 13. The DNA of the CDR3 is TGTGCCTGGAGTGTCACAGGAGGGGGCGGGGGGTATGAAAAACTGTTTTTT. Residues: CAWSVTGGGGGYEKLFF.

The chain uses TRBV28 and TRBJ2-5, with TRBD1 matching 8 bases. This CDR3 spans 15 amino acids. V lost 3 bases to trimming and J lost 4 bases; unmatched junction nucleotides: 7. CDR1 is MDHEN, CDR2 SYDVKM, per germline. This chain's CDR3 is CASSFIRQGRETQYF. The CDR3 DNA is TGTGCCAGCAGTTTTATTCGACAGGGGAGAGAGACCCAGTACTTC.

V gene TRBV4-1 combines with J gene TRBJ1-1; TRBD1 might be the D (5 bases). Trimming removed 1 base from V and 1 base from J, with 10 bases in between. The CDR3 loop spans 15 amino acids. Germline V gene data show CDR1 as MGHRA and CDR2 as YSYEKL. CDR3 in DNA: TGCGCCAGCAGCCAAGCGTGGGGCGGGAACACTGAAGCTTTCTTT. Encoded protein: CASSQAWGGNTEAFF.

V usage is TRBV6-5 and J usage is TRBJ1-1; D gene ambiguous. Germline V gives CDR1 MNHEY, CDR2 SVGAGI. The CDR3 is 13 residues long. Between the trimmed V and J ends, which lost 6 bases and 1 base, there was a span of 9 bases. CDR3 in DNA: TGTGCCAGCAGCACCCAAGCGAACACTGAAGCTTTCTTT. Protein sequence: CASSTQANTEAFF.